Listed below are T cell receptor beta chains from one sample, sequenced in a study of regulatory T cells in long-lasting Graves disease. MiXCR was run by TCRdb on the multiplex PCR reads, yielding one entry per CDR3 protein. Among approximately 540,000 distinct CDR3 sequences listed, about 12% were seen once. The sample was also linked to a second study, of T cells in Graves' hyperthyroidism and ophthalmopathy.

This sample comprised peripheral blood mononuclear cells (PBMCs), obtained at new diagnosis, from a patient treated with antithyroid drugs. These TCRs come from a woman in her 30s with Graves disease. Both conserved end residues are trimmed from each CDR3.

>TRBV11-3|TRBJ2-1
ASSPQGPASYNEQF
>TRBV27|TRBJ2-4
ASSGIGLGNIQY
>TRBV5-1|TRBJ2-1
ASSLVPSHNEQF
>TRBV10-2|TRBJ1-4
ASREGAANEKLF
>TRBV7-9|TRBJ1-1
ASSQGGRLNTEAF
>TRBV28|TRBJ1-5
ASSPYKGNGNQPQH
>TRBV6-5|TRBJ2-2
ASSYGMGPGELF
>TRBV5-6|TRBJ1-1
ASSSGAPGAF
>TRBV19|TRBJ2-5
ASSTGQEETQY
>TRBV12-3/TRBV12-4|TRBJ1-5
ASSLEMPGWRNQPQH
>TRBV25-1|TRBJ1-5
ASSTFFGQAQH
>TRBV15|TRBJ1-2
ATIENRDRNRVGYT
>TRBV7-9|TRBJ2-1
ASSLATTAGGGEQF
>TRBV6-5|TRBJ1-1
ASSYSRMNTEAF
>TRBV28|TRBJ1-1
ASSLLGLRAENTEAF
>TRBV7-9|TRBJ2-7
ASSPATSGYLRYEQY
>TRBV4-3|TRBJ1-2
ASSQDEGAWGYT
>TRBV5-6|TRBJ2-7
ASSADRGPHEQY
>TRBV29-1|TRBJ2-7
SVEVMLAGGPYEQY
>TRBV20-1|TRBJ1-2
SARDLDRNYGYT
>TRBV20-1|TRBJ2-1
SATVGGSTRNEQF
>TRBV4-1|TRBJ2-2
ASLPGLAGANTGELF
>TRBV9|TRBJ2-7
ASSVLGDSSYEQY
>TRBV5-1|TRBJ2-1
ASSQAGLASYNEQF
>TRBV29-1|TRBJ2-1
SGARDYTYNEQF
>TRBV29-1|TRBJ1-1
SVGRGVGAF
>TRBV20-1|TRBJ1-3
SARGDRSGNTIY